This section outlines one TCR beta chain sequence together with its context. This sample stems from a study of blood T cell repertoires in COVID-19. In germline, CDR1 is MDHEN, CDR2 SYDVKM. The CDR3 spans 15 residues. V trimming: 5 bases; J trimming: 0 bases; junction bases outside the gene matches: 7. Original handling: For nucleated cells, counts were estimated from reference gene primer amplification. Measured with immunoSEQ multiplex PCR; TCRdb has only the in-frame clones, and not every one. D and trimming were read from the DNA, whereas the V and J calls and clone size are those reported in that table. This sample has tens of thousands of clones, with approximately 90% found just once.

This TCR was recovered from a human donor in a cohort sampled during active COVID-19. The V and J genes are TRBV28 and TRBJ2-7; 7 bases are shared with TRBD2. What was sequenced was peripheral blood. The CDR3 protein is CASSDLRGSSYEQYF. CDR3 nucleotide sequence: TGTGCCAGCAGTGATCTTCGCGGGAGCTCCTACGAGCAGTACTTC.